These T cell receptor beta chains were read from a single sample in a study of early T cells in non-severe SARS-CoV-2 infection. TCRdb itself ran the 5' RACE reads through MiXCR, one entry per CDR3 protein. This table holds approximately 60,000 distinct CDR3 sequences, under 15% found once. Sequences were obtained from whole blood. These receptors were collected from an adult who was a healthcare worker with PCR-confirmed SARS-CoV-2 infection or an uninfected control (not recorded which). CDR3s include the opening cysteine and the closing phenylalanine or tryptophan. D genes are given only for firm matches. Some rows have no size entry. The others give once, few or many, or a class for an expanded clone.

TRBV5-1,.,TRBD1,TRBJ1-6,CASSTGQGRNSPLHF,TGCGCCAGCAGCACGGGACAGGGAAGAAATTCACCCCTCCACTTT
TRBV15,.,.,TRBJ2-2,CATSRNTGELFF,TGTGCCACCAGCAGGAACACCGGGGAGCTGTTTTTT
TRBV27,few,TRBD1,TRBJ1-6,CASSRYRGHDSPLHF,TGTGCCAGCAGTAGATACAGGGGGCACGATTCACCCCTCCACTTT
TRBV11-2,.,.,TRBJ2-5,CASSLGRQWQETQYF,TGTGCCAGCAGCTTAGGTCGACAGTGGCAAGAGACCCAGTACTTC
TRBV2,.,.,TRBJ2-1,CATSPFGDEQFF,TGTGCCACCAGTCCATTCGGGGATGAGCAGTTCTTC
TRBV6-2/TRBV6-3,.,TRBD2,TRBJ2-5,CASSMGTSWYQETQYF,TGTGCCAGCAGTATGGGGACTAGCTGGTACCAAGAGACCCAGTACTTC
TRBV6-5,.,.,TRBJ1-5,CASSPWAGPHQPQHF,TGTGCCAGCAGTCCTTGGGCAGGCCCTCATCAGCCCCAGCATTTT
TRBV29-1,many,.,TRBJ2-5,CSVAREETQYF,TGCAGCGTTGCCAGGGAAGAGACCCAGTACTTC
TRBV5-4,many,.,TRBJ2-1,CASSFAHQGKQFF,TGTGCCAGCAGCTTTGCCCATCAGGGGAAGCAGTTCTTC
TRBV5-4,many,.,TRBJ2-7,CASSYRGGDEQYF,TGTGCCAGCAGCTATAGGGGAGGCGACGAGCAGTACTTC
TRBV7-8,many,.,TRBJ2-1,CASSSTGFVQFF,TGTGCCAGCAGCTCCACAGGTTTCGTGCAGTTCTTC
TRBV7-9,once,.,TRBJ2-4,CASSPPLAKNIQYF,TGTGCCAGCAGCCCCCCCCTAGCCAAAAACATTCAGTACTTC
TRBV30,many,.,TRBJ1-1,CAWEPRGHTEAFF,TGTGCCTGGGAGCCCCGGGGGCACACTGAAGCTTTCTTT
TRBV28,.,.,TRBJ1-2,CASSFPNYGYTF,TGTGCCAGCAGTTTCCCGAACTATGGCTACACCTTC
TRBV28,few,TRBD1,TRBJ2-7,CASSFSGQLEQYF,TGTGCCAGCAGTTTCTCGGGACAGCTCGAGCAGTACTTC
TRBV9,few,TRBD2,TRBJ2-7,CASSPEASGGAPYF,TGTGCCAGCAGCCCAGAGGCTAGCGGGGGGGCCCCGTACTTC
TRBV5-4,few,.,TRBJ1-1,CASSLELVGRAEAFF,TGTGCCAGCAGCTTGGAACTAGTTGGTCGCGCTGAAGCTTTCTTT
TRBV4-1,many,.,TRBJ2-1,CASSQEYEQFF,TGCGCCAGCAGCCAGGAGTATGAGCAGTTCTTC
TRBV7-8,many,.,TRBJ1-1,CASSHGGEGYMNTEAFF,TGTGCCAGCAGCCACGGGGGTGAGGGTTACATGAACACTGAAGCTTTCTTT
TRBV15,few,.,TRBJ2-3,CATSRSGGATDTQYF,TGTGCCACCAGCAGATCGGGGGGCGCCACAGATACGCAGTATTTT
TRBV7-2,many,TRBD2,TRBJ2-1,CASSPILAGGRNEQFF,TGTGCCAGCAGTCCAATCCTAGCGGGGGGGCGAAATGAGCAGTTCTTC
TRBV7-8,few,TRBD2,TRBJ2-2,CASSPGLHAGELFF,TGTGCCAGCAGCCCGGGACTACACGCCGGGGAGCTGTTTTTT
TRBV2,many,.,TRBJ1-1,CASSREDTAEAFF,TGTGCCAGCAGTCGGGAGGACACCGCTGAAGCTTTCTTT
TRBV28,.,.,TRBJ1-1,CASRAGGPNTEAFF,TGTGCCAGCAGGGCCGGAGGGCCGAACACTGAAGCTTTCTTT
TRBV7-2,many,TRBD2,TRBJ2-1,CASSLARTSGEQFF,TGTGCCAGCAGCTTAGCCCGGACTAGCGGGGAGCAGTTCTTC
TRBV2,few,.,TRBJ2-7,CASSGSRGHEQYF,TGTGCCAGCAGTGGATCTAGGGGCCACGAGCAGTACTTC
TRBV29-1,once,.,TRBJ1-1,CSVERIPEAFF,TGCAGCGTTGAGAGGATCCCTGAAGCTTTCTTT
TRBV12-3/TRBV12-4,.,.,TRBJ1-1,CASRRTVWGTEAFF,TGTGCCAGCAGGCGGACAGTCTGGGGCACTGAAGCTTTCTTT
TRBV25-1,.,TRBD1,TRBJ1-2,CASSGTGQGYGYTF,TGTGCCAGCAGCGGAACGGGACAGGGTTATGGCTACACCTTC
TRBV7-8,many,TRBD2,TRBJ2-1,CASSLVRRGGRNEQFF,TGTGCCAGCAGCTTAGTGCGGCGGGGGGGCCGCAATGAGCAGTTCTTC
TRBV21-1,.,.,TRBJ2-7,CASRQKGGRIRTRDSYEQYF,TGTGCCAGCCGACAGAAGGGAGGCAGGATCCGAACTAGGGATTCCTACGAGCAGTACTTC
TRBV3-1,many,.,TRBJ2-3,CASSRDFARDTQYF,TGTGCCAGCAGCCGGGACTTTGCACGTGATACGCAGTATTTT
TRBV10-2,.,TRBD1,TRBJ2-2,CASSDGQGVTGELFF,TGCGCCAGCAGTGACGGACAGGGGGTAACCGGGGAGCTGTTTTTT
TRBV10-3,few,TRBD2,TRBJ2-2,CAISERWGGEHTGELFF,TGTGCCATCAGTGAGAGATGGGGAGGGGAACACACCGGGGAGCTGTTTTTT
TRBV6-5,many,.,TRBJ1-2,CASSWTGADYTF,TGTGCCAGCAGCTGGACGGGGGCAGACTACACCTTC
TRBV5-5,.,.,TRBJ2-5,CASSLSLPGLPTKPQYF,TGTGCCAGCAGCTTGAGCCTGCCGGGACTCCCGACCAAGCCCCAGTACTTC
TRBV6-4,many,TRBD2,TRBJ2-3,CASSAIAGSTDTQYF,TGTGCCAGCAGTGCCATAGCGGGGAGCACAGATACGCAGTATTTT
TRBV19,.,.,TRBJ1-5,CASSIATGQPQHF,TGTGCCAGTAGTATAGCCACGGGTCAGCCCCAGCATTTT
TRBV30,many,.,TRBJ2-5,CAWKPRGQETQYF,TGTGCCTGGAAACCCAGGGGTCAAGAGACCCAGTACTTC
TRBV7-6,.,.,TRBJ1-5,CASSLVGNQPQHF,TGTGCCAGCAGCTTAGTAGGCAATCAGCCCCAGCATTTT
TRBV12-3/TRBV12-4,many,.,TRBJ2-5,CASSFQHVETQYF,TGTGCCAGCAGCTTCCAACATGTAGAGACCCAGTACTTC
TRBV20-1,few,TRBD1,TRBJ2-5,CSATRQGASQETQYF,TGCAGTGCTACGCGACAGGGGGCGAGCCAAGAGACCCAGTACTTC
TRBV20-1,many,.,TRBJ2-5,CSAPEVAALIETQYF,TGCAGTGCCCCCGAGGTAGCGGCCTTGATTGAGACCCAGTACTTC